A single sample is the source of the 8 T cell receptor beta chains below, sequenced in a study of Graves' ophthalmopathy and Graves' hyperthyroidism. Amplification of the TCR beta CDR3 regions used RNA transcripts (as template). First-round RT-PCR used HTBI primers; second-round multiplex PCR followed. One entry per CDR3 protein, called by TCRdb with MiXCR from the multiplex PCR reads. Of approximately 700,000 distinct CDR3 sequences in the sample, 40% were seen once. The specimen was peripheral blood. The receptors stem from an adult man with Graves' ophthalmopathy.

The chain links TRBV19 to TRBJ1-5; the match to TRBD1 covers 7 bases. Germline CDR1 is LNHDA and CDR2 is SQIVND (reference sequence). CDR3 length equals 17 residues. J lost 0 bases, V lost 0 bases, and 5 bases had no gene match. In DNA form, the CDR3 reads TGTGCCAGTAGTATAGATGGCAGGGGGATTAGCAATCAGCCCCAGCATTTT. This codes for CASSIDGRGISNQPQHF.

This clonotype was seen a handful of times. V and J are TRBV7-9 and TRBJ2-2; D may be TRBD1 (6 bases). The length of the CDR3 is 16 residues. The germline V gene has CDR1 SEHNR and CDR2 FQNEAQ (reference sequence). V was cut by 1 base and J by 3 bases, with 12 bases left in between. The CDR3 DNA is TGTGCCAGCAGCTTAGGCCTGGGACACCACACCGGGGAGCTGTTTTTT. The encoded protein is CASSLGLGHHTGELFF.

The V gene is TRBV29-1, the J gene TRBJ1-5; 10 nucleotides align to TRBD1. Germline values: CDR1 SQVTM, CDR2 ANQGSEA. V dropped 6 bases and J dropped 11; count of bases not matched to a gene: 19. The CDR3 totals 16 residues. The CDR3 DNA reads as TGCAGCGTCGTCGGGACAGGGGATCAAAGACAAGAGACCCAGCATTTT. Translation gives CSVVGTGDQRQETQHF.

This chain connects TRBV25-1 to TRBJ1-4; possible D gene TRBD1, 6 bases. CDR3 length: 17 amino acids. Trimming took off 5 bases at V and 0 bases at J, with 16 bases between the two ends. Germline CDR1 reads MGHDK; CDR2 reads SYGVNS. DNA of the CDR3: TGTGCCAGCAGTTTACGGGACACCAAAACAACTAATGAAAAACTGTTTTTT. Protein product: CASSLRDTKTTNEKLFF.

The sample holds many counts of this clonotype. The V gene is TRBV15, the J gene TRBJ1-1, with a tentative D call TRBD1 (6 bases). CDR3 length: 13 residues. Germline V gene data show CDR1 as LNHNV and CDR2 as YYDKDF (reference sequence). V lost 7 bases and J lost 10, with 19 bases in between. CDR3 sequence (DNA): TGTGCCACCACTAAGGGGGGCTCCTTGATAGCTTTCTTT. Translation gives CATTKGGSLIAFF.

This chain links TRBV10-3 with TRBJ2-7, with D tentatively TRBD1 or TRBD2 (6 bases each). The germline V gene has CDR1 ENHRY and CDR2 SYGVKD. Trimming took off 10 bases at V and 0 bases at J, with 19 bases between the two ends. This CDR3 has 15 amino acids. CDR3 residues: CASTDRRGYSYEQYF. The CDR3 nucleotides are TGTGCCAGCACCGACCGGAGGGGGTACTCCTACGAGCAGTACTTC.

This clonotype showed up just a few times. The chain joins TRBV6-5 to TRBJ2-5, with TRBD2 identical over 11 bases. The length of the CDR3 is 14 residues. With V trimmed by 8 bases and J by 7 bases, 9 bases remained unmatched. Looked up from germline, CDR1 is MNHEY and CDR2 is SVGAGI. The CDR3 DNA sequence: TGTGCCAGCCTTAGCGGGAGGGCCGGAGGGACCCAGTACTTC. It encodes CASLSGRAGGTQYF.

This chain links TRBV5-6 with TRBJ2-5, with 8 bases aligning to TRBD1. The CDR3 consists of 16 residues. V dropped 2 bases and J dropped 0; count of bases not matched to a gene: 6. In germline, CDR1 is SGHDT, CDR2 YYEEEE. The CDR3 DNA follows: TGTGCCAGCAGCTTCGACAGGACAGGGAACCAAGAGACCCAGTACTTC. This sequence encodes CASSFDRTGNQETQYF. Together with reference TRBV5-6 and TRBJ2-5, the CDR3 gives the full variable domain: DAGVTQSPTHLIKTRGQQVTLRCSPKSGHDTVSWYQQALGQGPQFIFQYYEEEERQRGNFPDRFSGHQFPNYSSELNVNALLLGDSALYLCASSFDRTGNQETQYFGPGTRLLVL.